This T cell receptor (beta chain) was sequenced in a study of beta chain features in type 1 diabetes. Study-level points and caveats: Among patients with Type 1 diabetes, TCRB CDR3s were moderately but significantly shorter in every one of the four CD4+ subsets.

The investigators reverse transcribed all of the isolated RNA, so they sequenced expressed TCRB transcripts. About 4 million reads per sample were averaged for naive, central memory and regulatory samples. Sequencing used immunoSEQ multiplex PCR; TCRdb keeps in-frame clones, though not all of them. Of approximately 170,000 clones listed, roughly 60% were seen once; the top ten hold 0.08% to 0.1%. The germline V gene has CDR1 DFQATT and CDR2 SNEGSKA (reference sequence). V lost 5 bases to trimming and J lost 7 bases, with 9 bases between them. The CDR3 contains 10 residues. On this clone: Antigen unknown.

Via the markers CD45RO/CCR7/CD25/CD127/CD95/CD27, stem cell-like memory, regulatory, central memory and naive CD4+ cells were sorted. Post-sort purity exceeded 95% for all sorted populations. This chain connects TRBV20-1 to TRBJ2-7; D might be TRBD1 (6 bases). Sequences were obtained from naive CD4+ T cells from blood. The receptor comes from a man aged 25 to 40 with type 1 diabetes. Here the CDR3 DNA reads TGCAGTGCTGGGGGCCGTGAGCAGTACTTC. As protein: CSAGGREQYF.